The rows below give T cell receptor beta chains drawn from one sample of a study of shared clonotypes between healthy human individuals. The method was immunoSEQ multiplex PCR; TCRdb's version includes in-frame clones alone and lacks a portion of them. There are roughly 660,000 clones in the sample; about 90% occur only once, and less than 40% lies in the top ten. The sequenced sample consisted of memory CD8+ T cells from PBMCs. The receptor set was obtained from a man aged 18 to 29 in good health. Some clones in this sample may be carry-over from other donors' samples. CDR3s include the opening cysteine and the closing phenylalanine or tryptophan. The order of the fields is clone size, V gene, J gene, D gene, CDR3 length, CDR3 DNA, CDR3 protein. The D gene is left open where the match is weak. Clone size is given for some rows only: seen once, a few or many times, or a class if the clone is expanded.

-	TRBV7-9	TRBJ2-3	-	16	TGTGCCAGCAGCTCTATTGGCCAGGGAGGAACAGATACGCAGTATTTT	CASSSIGQGGTDTQYF
-	TRBV6-7	TRBJ2-7	TRBD1	13	TGTGCCAACCCGACAGGGGAATACTACGAGCAGTACTTC	CANPTGEYYEQYF
-	TRBV27	TRBJ2-1	TRBD2	15	TGTGCCAGCAGTTTATCGAGGACTAGCAACGTAGAGCAGTTCTTC	CASSLSRTSNVEQFF
-	TRBV2	TRBJ2-1	TRBD2	16	TGTGCCAGCAGTTCCGGACTAGCGGGCTCGTACAATGAGCAGTTCTTC	CASSSGLAGSYNEQFF
-	TRBV7-3	TRBJ2-3	-	17	TGTGCCAGCAGCCGATCCATCGGAGGGAGCGAGGAAGATACGCAGTATTTT	CASSRSIGGSEEDTQYF
-	TRBV28	TRBJ2-7	-	14	TGTGCCAGCAGTTTTTACACGAAACAGAGCGAGCAGTACTTC	CASSFYTKQSEQYF
-	TRBV7-2	TRBJ2-7	TRBD1	16	TGTGCCAGCAGCCTACGGGCGGGACAGGTTGGCGACGAGCAGTACTTC	CASSLRAGQVGDEQYF
many	TRBV27	TRBJ2-1	-	13	TGTGCCAGCAGTTCTTACCTCCCCAATGAGCAGTTCTTC	CASSSYLPNEQFF
-	TRBV11-2	TRBJ2-1	TRBD2	13	TGTGCCAGCACTAGCGGGAGGCGGGGTGAGCAGTTCTTC	CASTSGRRGEQFF
-	TRBV7-6	TRBJ1-2	-	12	TGTGCCAGCAGCCCGGGGGGCGCGGGCTACACCTTC	CASSPGGAGYTF
-	TRBV6-1	TRBJ2-5	-	11	TGTGCCAGCAGAGCCCCGGAGACCCAGTACTTC	CASRAPETQYF
-	TRBV15	TRBJ2-3	-	14	TGTGCCACCAGCAGAGATCTATCCCCCTGGGGGTTGCTTTTT	CATSRDLSPWGLLF
-	TRBV28	TRBJ2-7	-	16	TGTGCCAGCAGAGTTCTCGGGGAAGACAGAACCTACGAGCAGTACTTC	CASRVLGEDRTYEQYF
-	TRBV10-3	TRBJ2-3	-	11	TGTGCCATCAGTGAGGGAGATACGCAGTATTTT	CAISEGDTQYF
few	TRBV28	TRBJ1-5	-	11	TGTGCCAGCAATACACAGCAGCCCCAGCATTTT	CASNTQQPQHF
-	TRBV7-9	TRBJ2-1	TRBD2	16	TGTGCCAGCAGCTTAGGCACCGCTAGCGGGAGACATGAGCAGTTCTTC	CASSLGTASGRHEQFF
-	TRBV19	TRBJ1-1	-	14	TGTGCCAGTAGTATCTCGGGCGTGAACACTGAAGCTTTCTTT	CASSISGVNTEAFF
-	TRBV2	TRBJ1-1	-	14	TGTGCCAGCAGTGACCCCCATCTGGGGACTGAAGCTTTCTTT	CASSDPHLGTEAFF
-	TRBV19	TRBJ1-5	TRBD1	16	TGTGCCAGTAGTGCGAACAGGGGCTTACGGATCGAGCCCCAGCATTTT	CASSANRGLRIEPQHF
-	TRBV4-1	TRBJ2-1	-	15	TGCGCCAGCAGCCAAGGACAGATCTCCTACAATGAGCAGTTCTTC	CASSQGQISYNEQFF